This T cell receptor (beta chain) was sequenced in a study of T cells after posttransplantation cyclophosphamide (dated by TCRdb to between 2015 and 2016). At the level of the whole study: Using TRB sequencing, the study followed how the T cell repertoire reconstituted after myeloablative bone marrow transplantation in which posttransplantation cyclophosphamide served as GVHD prophylaxis. Antigen receptor sequencing was done on samples from 35 PTCy-treated patients and from about 17 related bone marrow donors of those patients. TRB sequencing was performed on blood from all 35 or so PTCy patients with 1-year posttransplant specimens. In 3 patients, TRB sequencing was also performed on up to 3 more blood samples taken 2 to 5.2 years after transplant, and in 4 patients, pretransplant blood was also TRB-sequenced. Because TRA and TRB clonality were tightly correlated in 9 samples, subsequent TCR analyses were focused on TRB only. Public TRB sequences were compared against a database of over 3,600 sequences linked to responses to pathogens, tumor antigens, self-antigens and alloantigens. Study-wide findings and limitations: At 1-2 months, donor-recipient similarity was low but rose over the first year, and the later blood repertoires were often dominated by donor CD8+ memory clones. The TRB repertoires of T cells infiltrating skin or GI tract showed only limited overlap with the TRB repertoires of T cells in blood. Across a few dozen patients, TRB clonality was highly associated with recipient CMV seropositivity and CMV reactivation, and diversity in PTCy patients was similar to diversity in CNI/methotrexate controls.

Viable CD3+CD4+ or CD3+CD8+ cells that were CCR7+CD45RA+CD45RO-CD95-CD27+CD28+ were defined as naive T cells. Related bone marrow donors provided peripheral blood samples on the day of marrow donation. Peripheral blood and bone marrow mononuclear cells were isolated by Ficoll-Hypaque density centrifugation and cryopreserved. CD4+ and CD8+ T cells, including naive and memory subsets, were sorted by FACS on a FACSAria II. Genomic DNA was the input for TRB sequencing, which was run either with the immunoSEQ assay at survey resolution or with the hsTCRB kit. The authors processed their data as follows. The immunoSEQ software was used for initial read processing, and the LymphoSeq R package was used for repertoire analyses. Clonality was computed as 1 minus normalized Shannon entropy; Gini coefficient was also calculated for each TRB dataset. Phenotypes of unsorted samples were inferred by mapping TRB sequences from sorted subsets of the recipient or donor onto the same recipient's unsorted samples. This immuneACCESS table, as held by TCRdb, lists in-frame sequences with V and J called but not all clones. Of the missing ones, under half trace to an unresolved V gene in checked studies; the others have no known cause. V and J calls and clone size are those listed in that table; D and trimming were worked out from the DNA. Here the sample has roughly 30,000 clones; about 91% occur a single time. The ten biggest clones cover 0.1% of the sample.

About this clone itself: The antigen it binds to is not known. No much larger clonotype is one base removed from it; base qualities were not supplied.

Measured from the cysteine to the phenylalanine, the CDR3 is 13 residues long. The sequence is cut down to CDR3 DNA, 39 bases in frame from base 1. Deletion took 2 bases off V and 8 bases off J, with a span of 12 bases between the germline ends. Looking up the germline V gene yields CDR1 MNHEY and CDR2 SVGAGI. The chain was built from TRBV6-5 and TRBJ1-2, and TRBD1 may be the D gene, going by 6 matching bases. The source material was naive CD4+ T cells sorted from blood. The receptor was derived from a man between 25 and 39 years old in good health and a related stem cell transplant donor. The CDR3 has the sequence CASSYTKGEGYTF. The sequence in DNA is TGTGCCAGCAGTTACACCAAGGGGGAAGGCTACACCTTC.